The 31 T cell receptor beta chains listed next were all sequenced from one sample in a study of blood T cell repertoires in COVID-19. Sequencing used immunoSEQ multiplex PCR; TCRdb keeps in-frame clones, though not all of them. The sample yields fewer than 250,000 clones, more than 75% seen once. Sequencing was done on a sample of PBMCs or T cells enriched from blood (not recorded which). The receptors were gathered from a woman in her forties or fifties with acute COVID-19.

This clone has a single count. V gene TRBV5-1 combines with J gene TRBJ1-2, with 8 bases lining up with TRBD1. Germline assignment: CDR1 SGHRS and CDR2 YFSETQ. With V trimmed by 4 bases and J by 1 base, 0 bases remained unmatched. This CDR3 comprises 13 residues. The CDR3 nucleotides are TGCGCCAGCAGCGACAGGGGTAACTATGGCTACACCTTC. Amino acid sequence: CASSDRGNYGYTF.

The table lists this clone with a few counts. The V gene is TRBV6-5, the J gene TRBJ1-1, with D tentatively TRBD1 (5 bases). The CDR3 consists of 14 residues. V shed 6 bases and J shed 5 bases, with 16 bases lying between them. CDR1 is MNHEY, CDR2 SVGAGI, per germline. The CDR3 coding sequence is TGTGCCAGCAGGGGCGAAGGGGTTTGGACTGAAGCTTTCTTT. Translated: CASRGEGVWTEAFF.

This chain uses TRBV11-3 with TRBJ1-2; 7 bases fit TRBD1. The germline gives CDR1 SGHNT, CDR2 YENEEA. V lost 6 bases to trimming and J lost 4 bases; unmatched junction nucleotides: 17. There are 17 residues in the CDR3. The CDR3 nucleotides are TGTGCCAGCAGACAACCTCCTCTGACAGGGTTTGGCTATGGCTACACCTTC. This gives the protein CASRQPPLTGFGYGYTF.

J is TRBJ2-5 and V is TRBV18; 11 bases map to TRBD1. There are 14 residues in the CDR3. V was clipped by 4 bases and J by 5 bases; unmatched bases: 3. Germline CDR1 and CDR2: KGHSH and LQKENI. DNA for the CDR3: TGTGCCAGCTCACGGGACAGGGGGTCCGAGACCCAGTACTTC. Translating gives CASSRDRGSETQYF.

The J gene is TRBJ1-5, the V gene TRBV12-3 or TRBV12-4; D is possibly TRBD1 (5 bases). This CDR3 has 13 amino acids. V was clipped by 5 bases and J by 5 bases, with 10 bases between them. CDR3 sequence: CASSQTVYQPQHF. The CDR3 nucleotides read TGTGCCAGCAGTCAGACAGTATATCAGCCCCAGCATTTT.

This clone showed up just once. The chain recombines TRBV4-3 with TRBJ2-5; the match to TRBD1 covers 11 bases. The V gene's germline CDR1 is LGHNA and CDR2 YSLEER. The J segment lost 4 bases and the V segment lost 4 bases, leaving 8 bases of the junction unmatched. CDR3 length equals 16 residues. CDR3: CASSPGGQGVGETQYF. In DNA form, the CDR3 reads TGCGCCAGCAGCCCCGGGGGACAGGGGGTGGGAGAGACCCAGTACTTC.

The chain carries TRBV27 and TRBJ2-7; 8 positions match TRBD2. The CDR3 extends over 14 amino acids. CDR1 MNHEY and CDR2 SMNVEV come from the germline V gene (reference sequence). The junction had 2 bases not matched to a gene; V was cut back by 0 bases and J by 4 bases. In nucleotides, the CDR3 is TGTGCCAGCAGTTTATCAACTAGCGGATACGAGCAGTACGTC. Translation: CASSLSTSGYEQYV.

The chain's CDR3 is CASSLVEAGSTDTQYF. CDR3 in DNA: TGCGCCAGCAGCTTGGTAGAGGCGGGGAGCACAGATACGCAGTATTTT. The chain joins TRBV5-1 to TRBJ2-3, with D possibly being TRBD2 (6 bases). The CDR3 consists of 16 residues. V was shortened by 0 bases and J by 0 bases, with 11 bases between the two germline ends. Germline V gives CDR1 SGHRS, CDR2 YFSETQ.

The V and J genes are TRBV6-1 and TRBJ2-7; tentative D call: TRBD2 (6 bases). Germline CDR1 MNHNS, CDR2 SASEGT. The CDR3 contains 16 residues. Trimming took off 4 bases at V and 1 base at J, with 17 bases between the two ends. The CDR3 reads CASSVSRGVGSYEQYV. The CDR3 DNA sequence: TGTGCCAGCAGTGTTTCCCGCGGGGTCGGATCCTACGAGCAGTACGTC.

CDR3 sequence: CASSPKKRTGCYEQYV. Written as DNA, the CDR3 is TGTGCCAGCAGCCCAAAGAAAAGGACAGGGTGCTACGAGCAGTACGTC. The gene calls are TRBV21-1 and TRBJ2-7; TRBD1, the D gene given by the table, was not confirmed from the DNA. TRBV21-1 is a pseudogene locus. The CDR3 is 16 residues long.

The chain links TRBV6-1 to TRBJ2-3, with D uncertain. Trimming left V 2 bases short and J 4 bases short, with 10 bases between. The CDR3 runs 14 residues. Germline V gene sequence: CDR1 MNHNS, CDR2 SASEGT. In DNA form, the CDR3 reads TGTGCCAGCAGTGAATCCGAGGCTGCAGATACGCAGTATTTT. Its translation: CASSESEAADTQYF.

This sequence joins TRBV9 and TRBJ2-2; TRBD1 is a possible D gene (5 bases). V was shortened by 4 bases and J by 0 bases, with 10 bases between the two germline ends. The CDR3 totals 15 residues. Germline V CDR1 and CDR2: SGDLS, YYNGEE. This CDR3 is CASSIPQANTGELFF. CDR3 in DNA: TGTGCCAGCAGCATTCCACAGGCGAACACCGGGGAGCTGTTTTTT. Variable domain in full (rest from reference TRBV9 and TRBJ2-2): DSGVTQTPKHLITATGQRVTLRCSPRSGDLSVYWYQQSLDQGLQFLIQYYNGEERAKGNILERFSAQQFPDLHSELNLSSLELGDSALYFCASSIPQANTGELFFGEGSRLTVL.

The rearrangement links TRBV5-1 to TRBJ2-5, with 7 nucleotides matching TRBD2. The V segment lost 5 bases and the J segment 4 bases; nucleotides outside the gene matches: 8. CDR1 and CDR2 (germline): SGHRS, YFSETQ. The CDR3 loop spans 14 amino acids. This CDR3 reads CASSPPGRAETQYF. The CDR3 DNA sequence: TGCGCCAGCAGTCCCCCAGGGAGGGCAGAGACCCAGTACTTC.

This clone was counted only a few times. The chain combines TRBV6-1 with TRBJ1-1; D gene unclear. The CDR3 contains 15 residues. Germline V gene data show CDR1 as MNHNS and CDR2 as SASEGT. V lost 0 bases and J 6 bases, leaving 14 bases between the germline ends. DNA for the CDR3: TGTGCCAGCAGTGAAGCCTGGGCGTCGTTCTCTGAAGCTTTCTTT. The encoded protein is CASSEAWASFSEAFF.

The chain carries TRBV10-3 and TRBJ2-1; 12 bases fit TRBD2. In germline, CDR1 is ENHRY, CDR2 SYGVKD. The CDR3 extends over 15 amino acids. V lost 3 bases to trimming and J lost 14 bases; unmatched junction nucleotides: 11. The CDR3 sequence: CAISEILAGGPFEFF. CDR3 DNA sequence: TGTGCCATCAGTGAAATCCTAGCGGGGGGGCCATTCGAGTTCTTC.

This clone has just a few counts. This chain connects TRBV6-1 to TRBJ1-5, with no clear D. Deletions cut 3 bases from V and 3 bases from J, with 15 bases between. Germline lookup yields CDR1 MNHNS and CDR2 SASEGT. This CDR3 has 16 residues. CDR3 residues: CASSEAQEQFNQPQHF. CDR3 DNA: TGTGCCAGCAGTGAGGCTCAGGAACAGTTCAATCAGCCCCAGCATTTT.

Written as DNA, the CDR3 is TGTGCCAGCAGCCAAGATGGGACAGGTAGCACAGATACGCAGTATTTT. This gives the protein CASSQDGTGSTDTQYF. This chain links TRBV4-2 with TRBJ2-3, with 8 bases aligning to TRBD1. The V and J ends lost 0 bases and 0 bases, in that order; junction bases with no gene match: 2. Germline V gives CDR1 LGHNA, CDR2 YNFKEQ. The CDR3 contains 16 residues.

This clone has more than one count but fewer than ten. V usage is TRBV28 and J usage is TRBJ1-2; D is unresolved. V was clipped by 6 bases and J by 0 bases, with 5 bases between them. This CDR3 has 12 residues. Germline CDR1 reads MDHEN; CDR2 reads SYDVKM. The CDR3 DNA reads as TGTGCCAGCAGCCGAGCTAACTATGGCTACACCTTC. Encoded protein: CASSRANYGYTF.

V gene TRBV19 combines with J gene TRBJ2-1, with a weak D call TRBD1 (5 bases). This CDR3 has 13 residues. CDR1 is LNHDA, CDR2 SQIVND, per germline (reference sequence). Trimming removed 5 bases from V and 8 bases from J, with 13 bases in between. In DNA form, the CDR3 reads TGTGCCAGTAGTCGGCAGGGTTCGGATGAGCAGTTCTTC. It is translated as CASSRQGSDEQFF.

The V gene is TRBV30, the J gene TRBJ2-3; 9 nucleotides align to TRBD2. The CDR3 totals 16 residues. Germline CDR1 reads GTSNPN; CDR2 reads SVGIG (reference sequence). The V gene end was trimmed by 2 bases and the J gene end by 4 bases; junction bases not matched to a gene: 10. The CDR3 spells CAWSPPGLAFADTQYF. CDR3 DNA: TGTGCCTGGAGTCCCCCGGGACTAGCTTTTGCAGATACGCAGTATTTT.

The chain links TRBV29-1 to TRBJ2-3; 7 bases are shared with TRBD2. With 4 bases clipped from V and 0 bases from J, the junction kept 4 bases outside the gene matches. Germline assignment: CDR1 SQVTM and CDR2 ANQGSEA. The CDR3 has 14 amino acids. CDR3 region: CSVVGGESTDTQYF. CDR3 coding DNA: TGCAGCGTTGTGGGGGGGGAGAGCACAGATACGCAGTATTTT.

The chain employs TRBV10-3 and TRBJ1-5; TRBD1 is a possible D gene (6 bases). The CDR3 runs 15 residues. Germline V gene sequence: CDR1 ENHRY, CDR2 SYGVKD. V lost 4 bases, J lost 0 bases, and 10 bases lay in between. The CDR3 sequence is CAISAQGHSNQPQHF. For the CDR3, the DNA is TGTGCCATCAGTGCACAGGGCCATAGCAATCAGCCCCAGCATTTT.

The chain couples TRBV28 to TRBJ1-5, with 9 bases identical to TRBD1. The CDR3 has 15 residues. Trimming removed 3 bases from V and 9 bases from J; junction bases left unmatched: 9. Per germline, CDR1 MDHEN and CDR2 SYDVKM. The CDR3 DNA follows: TGTGCCAGCAGTTTCCCGGGACAGGGACCCCGGCCCCAGCATTTT. This gives the protein CASSFPGQGPRPQHF.

This chain links TRBV6-5 with TRBJ1-6; D gene ambiguous. This CDR3 contains 16 residues. CDR1 MNHEY and CDR2 SVGAGI come from the germline V gene. V was shortened by 0 bases and J by 8 bases, with 14 bases between the two germline ends. CDR3 sequence: CASSYSGNGRDSPLHF. CDR3 sequence (DNA): TGTGCCAGCAGTTACTCGGGTAATGGGCGGGATTCACCCCTCCACTTT.

The J gene is TRBJ2-7, the V gene TRBV19; 8 bases agree with TRBD1. The CDR3 is made up of 15 amino acids. CDR1 is LNHDA, CDR2 SQIVND, per germline (reference sequence). The junction had 9 bases not matched to a gene; V was cut back by 5 bases and J by 3 bases. In DNA, the CDR3 is TGTGCCAGTAGTTACTCCTCCGGACAGGGCTACGAGCAGTACGTC. Translation: CASSYSSGQGYEQYV.

This clone was recorded only once. The chain employs TRBV5-1 and TRBJ2-6, with D uncertain. This CDR3 spans 16 amino acids. Germline V gene data show CDR1 as SGHRS and CDR2 as YFSETQ. V lost 2 bases, J lost 2 bases, and 11 bases lay in between. The chain's CDR3 is CASSFGIRAGANVLTF. CDR3 sequence (DNA): TGCGCCAGCAGCTTCGGCATACGGGCTGGGGCCAACGTCCTGACTTTC.

This clone appeared a single time. The chain uses TRBV4-1 and TRBJ1-2, with a tentative D call TRBD1 (6 bases). Germline assignment: CDR1 MGHRA and CDR2 YSYEKL. V was clipped by 0 bases and J by 8 bases, with 13 bases between them. The CDR3 has 14 amino acids. The DNA for the CDR3 is TGCGCCAGCAGCCAAGATATGGGGGCAAGAGGCTACACCTTC. It codes for CASSQDMGARGYTF.

V gene TRBV5-4 combines with J gene TRBJ2-1; TRBD2 agrees at 8 bases. From germline, CDR1 is SGHNT and CDR2 YYREEE (reference sequence). The ends lost 2 bases at V and 4 bases at J; junction bases unmatched: 5. The CDR3 loop spans 15 amino acids. As DNA, the CDR3 is TGTGCCAGCAGCTTCCGACTAGCGAGATACAATGAGCAGTTCTTC. It yields the protein CASSFRLARYNEQFF.

This clone was counted a single time. The chain joins TRBV19 to TRBJ1-1; 11 bases fit TRBD1. This CDR3 is 16 amino acids long. CDR1 is LNHDA and CDR2 is SQIVND in the germline V gene (reference sequence). Trimming removed 3 bases from V and 0 bases from J; junction bases left unmatched: 3. The CDR3 DNA sequence: TGTGCCAGTAGTATCGGACAGGGGGCATTGAACACTGAAGCTTTCTTT. Its protein product is CASSIGQGALNTEAFF. Filled out from reference TRBV19 and TRBJ1-1, the complete variable domain reads DGGITQSPKYLFRKEGQNVTLSCEQNLNHDAMYWYRQDPGQGLRLIYYSQIVNDFQKGDIAEGYSVSREKKESFPLTVTSAQKNPTAFYLCASSIGQGALNTEAFFGQGTRLTVV.

The V gene is TRBV5-5, the J gene TRBJ2-5, with a tentative D call TRBD2 (5 bases). Germline CDR1 is SGHKS and CDR2 is YYEKEE (reference sequence). This CDR3 contains 13 residues. V was trimmed by 0 bases and J by 5 bases, leaving 8 bases between them. CDR3 sequence (DNA): TGTGCCAGCAGCTTGGGCAGGAGGGAGACCCAGTACTTC. It yields the protein CASSLGRRETQYF.

This chain joins TRBV9 and TRBJ1-3, with D unresolved. The CDR3 is made up of 13 amino acids. CDR1 and CDR2 from the germline V gene are SGDLS and YYNGEE. V lost 4 bases to trimming and J lost 0 bases, with 5 bases between them. CDR3 DNA sequence: TGTGCCAGCAGCCCCTTCTCTGGAAACACCATATATTTT. Translating gives CASSPFSGNTIYF. Looking up the rest from reference TRBV9 and TRBJ1-3 gives the full variable domain: DSGVTQTPKHLITATGQRVTLRCSPRSGDLSVYWYQQSLDQGLQFLIQYYNGEERAKGNILERFSAQQFPDLHSELNLSSLELGDSALYFCASSPFSGNTIYFGEGSWLTVV.